Listed here are 6 T cell receptor beta chains from one sample, sequenced in a study of PD-1 blockade in classical Hodgkin lymphoma. Some clones are missing from TCRdb's copy, which holds only in-frame ones; the method was immunoSEQ multiplex PCR. The sample has around 28,000 clones; roughly 83% are singletons. All trial patients relapsed after autologous stem cell transplantation. The sequences come from peripheral blood mononuclear cells (PBMCs), collected before the second cycle of nivolumab. The receptor set was obtained from a human donor with classical Hodgkin lymphoma.

V usage is TRBV19 and J usage is TRBJ1-4; D gene ambiguous. Germline V gene sequence: CDR1 LNHDA, CDR2 SQIVND (reference sequence). This CDR3 spans 15 amino acids. The germline V and J ends were trimmed by 5 bases and 8 bases, with 18 bases remaining between them. CDR3 residues: CASSVQDPSWEKLFF. DNA of the CDR3: TGTGCCAGTAGTGTTCAGGACCCCTCGTGGGAAAAACTGTTTTTT.

The chain employs TRBV19 and TRBJ1-5, with 9 positions matching TRBD1. The CDR3 is 14 residues long. Germline CDR1 reads LNHDA; CDR2 reads SQIVND (reference sequence). V lost 3 bases to trimming and J lost 4 bases; unmatched junction nucleotides: 1. CDR3 bases: TGTGCCAGTAGTATGACAGGGGGGAATCAGCCCCAGCATTTT. Translating it yields CASSMTGGNQPQHF.

The J gene is TRBJ2-1, the V gene TRBV9; the D is unclear. With 0 bases removed from V and 10 bases from J, the gap between germline ends came to 14 bases. CDR1 and CDR2 (germline): SGDLS, YYNGEE. This CDR3 region has 14 residues. CDR3 in DNA: TGTGCCAGCAGCGTAGCCCCCTCGGATGGCGAGCAGTTCTTC. This codes for CASSVAPSDGEQFF.

The chain is built from TRBV4-2 and TRBJ2-1; 7 bases agree with TRBD2. The CDR3 covers 16 residues. The V and J ends lost 2 bases and 2 bases, in that order; junction bases with no gene match: 6. Per the germline V gene, CDR1 is LGHNA and CDR2 is YNFKEQ. For the CDR3, the DNA is TGTGCCAGCAGCCAATCTCCAGCGGGGACCTACAATGAGCAGTTCTTC. This codes for CASSQSPAGTYNEQFF.

This chain connects TRBV4-3 to TRBJ1-2; TRBD1 might be the D (6 bases). The germline CDR1 and CDR2 sequences are LGHNA and YSLEER. V lost 1 base and J 4 bases, leaving 13 bases between the germline ends. The CDR3 runs 15 residues. CDR3 in amino acids: CASSQGEGGSYGYTF. CDR3 sequence (DNA): TGCGCCAGCAGCCAAGGAGAAGGGGGGAGCTATGGCTACACCTTC.

This chain links TRBV7-3 with TRBJ2-3; 8 bases fit TRBD1. V lost 3 bases to trimming and J lost 5 bases; unmatched junction nucleotides: 10. CDR3 length: 16 amino acids. Germline V gives CDR1 SGHTA, CDR2 FQGTGA. DNA of the CDR3: TGTGCCAGCAGCTTCGGGCCCAGGGGGCTAGGAGATACGCAGTATTTT. Protein product: CASSFGPRGLGDTQYF.